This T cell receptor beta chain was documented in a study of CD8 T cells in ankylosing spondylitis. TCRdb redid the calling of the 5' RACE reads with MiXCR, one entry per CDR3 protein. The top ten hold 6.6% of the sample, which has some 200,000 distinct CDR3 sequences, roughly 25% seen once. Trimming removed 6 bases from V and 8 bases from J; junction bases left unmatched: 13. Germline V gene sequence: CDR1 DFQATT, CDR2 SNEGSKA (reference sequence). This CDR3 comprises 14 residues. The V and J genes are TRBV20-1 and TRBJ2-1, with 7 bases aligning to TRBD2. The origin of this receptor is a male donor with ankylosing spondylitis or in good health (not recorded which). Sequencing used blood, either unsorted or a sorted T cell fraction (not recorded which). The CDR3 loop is CSAPRAGVGDEQFF. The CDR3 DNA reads TGCAGTGCCCCTCGCGCGGGGGTCGGGGATGAGCAGTTCTTC.